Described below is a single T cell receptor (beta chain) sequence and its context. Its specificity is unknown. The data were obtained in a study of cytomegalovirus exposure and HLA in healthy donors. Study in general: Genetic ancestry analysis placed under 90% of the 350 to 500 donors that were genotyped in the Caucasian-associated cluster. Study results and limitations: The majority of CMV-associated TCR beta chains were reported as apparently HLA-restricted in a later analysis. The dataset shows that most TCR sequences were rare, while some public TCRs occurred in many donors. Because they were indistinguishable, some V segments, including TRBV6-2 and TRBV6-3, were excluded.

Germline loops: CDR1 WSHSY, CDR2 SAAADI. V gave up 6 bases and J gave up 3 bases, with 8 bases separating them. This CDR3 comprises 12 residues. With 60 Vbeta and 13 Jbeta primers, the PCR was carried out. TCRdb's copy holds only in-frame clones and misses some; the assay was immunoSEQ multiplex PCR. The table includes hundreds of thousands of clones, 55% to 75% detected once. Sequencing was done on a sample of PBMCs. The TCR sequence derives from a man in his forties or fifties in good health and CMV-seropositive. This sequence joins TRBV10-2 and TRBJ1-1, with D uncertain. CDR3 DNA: TGCGCCAGCAGATTCCCAGACACTGAAGCTTTCTTT. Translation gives CASRFPDTEAFF.